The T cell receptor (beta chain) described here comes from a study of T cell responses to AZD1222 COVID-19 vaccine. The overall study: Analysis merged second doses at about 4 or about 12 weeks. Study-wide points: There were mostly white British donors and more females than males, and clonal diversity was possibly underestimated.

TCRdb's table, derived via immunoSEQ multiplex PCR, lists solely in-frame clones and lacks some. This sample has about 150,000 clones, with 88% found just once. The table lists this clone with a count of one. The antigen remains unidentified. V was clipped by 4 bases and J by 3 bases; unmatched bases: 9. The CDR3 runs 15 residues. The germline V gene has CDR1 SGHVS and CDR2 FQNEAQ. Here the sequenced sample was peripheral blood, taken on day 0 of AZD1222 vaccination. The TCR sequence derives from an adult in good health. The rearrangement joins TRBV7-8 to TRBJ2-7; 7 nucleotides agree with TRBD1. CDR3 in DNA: TGTGCCAGCAGCTCAGATGGACAGGCCGTCTACGAGCAGTACTTC. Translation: CASSSDGQAVYEQYF.